The 29 T cell receptor beta chains presented below share a single source sample, sequenced in a study of T-cell memory formation after mild COVID-19. MiXCR was run by TCRdb on the 5' RACE reads, yielding one entry per CDR3 protein. The sample has fewer than 500,000 distinct CDR3 sequences; roughly 23% are singletons. Sequenced input: PBMCs or a T cell subset sorted from them (not recorded which). Source of these receptors: an adult woman who had mild COVID-19 (a few samples of this study predate the infection). Cell type and time point are not known.

V usage is TRBV29-1 and J usage is TRBJ2-7, with 7 bases matching TRBD1. The CDR3 runs to 14 residues. The J segment lost 0 bases and the V segment lost 7 bases, leaving 9 bases of the junction unmatched. Germline V gene data show CDR1 as SQVTM and CDR2 as ANQGSEA. The CDR3 nucleotides read TGCAGCGCCTGGGAACAGGGGACCTCCTACGAGCAGTACTTC. Translating gives CSAWEQGTSYEQYF.

The J gene is TRBJ2-3, the V gene TRBV6-2 or TRBV6-3, with D perhaps TRBD1 (6 bases). CDR3 length equals 15 residues. Germline CDR1 and CDR2: MNHEY and SVGEGT. V lost 6 bases and J lost 4, with 17 bases in between. The CDR3 DNA sequence: TGTGCCAGCAGAAACCCGGGACAAGGCGCAGATACGCAGTATTTT. Encoded protein: CASRNPGQGADTQYF.

In its sample, this clonotype was seen a few times. The chain employs TRBV4-1 and TRBJ2-7; D is unclear. Germline CDR1 reads MGHRA; CDR2 reads YSYEKL. The CDR3 is 15 amino acids. V was clipped by 5 bases and J by 2 bases, with 16 bases between them. The DNA for the CDR3 is TGCGCCAGCAGCGCTCAGCCAGGCCCCACCTACGAGCAGTACTTC. This encodes CASSAQPGPTYEQYF.

Only a few counts were recorded for this clonotype. The genes are TRBV12-3 or TRBV12-4 and TRBJ2-1, with 14 bases identical to TRBD2. CDR3 length: 21 amino acids. The J segment lost 0 bases and the V segment lost 3 bases, leaving 13 bases of the junction unmatched. CDR3 sequence (DNA): TGTGCCAGCAGTTTGGTGCGTCCGGGACTAGCGGGGGCAAGCTCCTACAATGAGCAGTTCTTC. Its protein product is CASSLVRPGLAGASSYNEQFF.

This clonotype was found a few times. The V gene is TRBV20-1, the J gene TRBJ1-6; 8 bases are shared with TRBD1. The CDR3 has 14 residues. CDR1 DFQATT and CDR2 SNEGSKA come from the germline V gene (reference sequence). The trim removed 1 base at V and 8 bases at J, leaving 4 bases unmatched. The CDR3 region has the DNA TGCAGTGCTAGAGTGGGCAGGGGGCATTCACCCCTCCACTTT. Its translation is CSARVGRGHSPLHF.

This clonotype has more than one count but fewer than ten. The chain combines TRBV7-3 with TRBJ2-7, with D tentatively TRBD2 (6 bases). Germline V gene sequence: CDR1 SGHTA, CDR2 FQGTGA. This CDR3 spans 15 amino acids. Trimming cost V 0 bases and J 2 bases, with 11 bases left between them. This chain's CDR3 is CASSLTPGGPYEQYF. CDR3 nucleotides: TGTGCCAGCAGCTTAACGCCCGGAGGGCCCTACGAGCAGTACTTC.

In this sample, this clonotype turned up a few times. The V gene is TRBV5-1, the J gene TRBJ2-7, with D maybe TRBD1 (6 bases). CDR1 and CDR2 from the germline V gene are SGHRS and YFSETQ. Trimming removed 4 bases at V and 0 bases at J, with 17 bases between. This CDR3 has 16 amino acids. The CDR3 sequence is CASSPSGVGASYEQYF. The CDR3 DNA sequence: TGCGCCAGCAGCCCGAGTGGAGTGGGGGCCTCCTACGAGCAGTACTTC.

This chain connects TRBV12-3 or TRBV12-4 to TRBJ2-7, with TRBD1 matching 7 bases. Trimming took 6 bases from V and 5 from J; bases not matched to a gene: 7. CDR3 length equals 13 residues. The CDR3 here is CASRPGGRDEQYF. The CDR3 DNA reads as TGTGCCAGCAGGCCAGGGGGACGTGACGAGCAGTACTTC.

This clonotype occurred a few times. This chain joins TRBV19 and TRBJ2-7; 7 nucleotides line up with TRBD1. The ends lost 10 bases at V and 2 bases at J; junction bases unmatched: 8. The V gene's germline CDR1 is LNHDA and CDR2 SQIVND (reference sequence). The CDR3 is 13 amino acids. CDR3 loop: CATARQGTYEQYF. In DNA form, the CDR3 reads TGTGCCACCGCAAGACAGGGAACCTACGAGCAGTACTTC.

This chain uses TRBV20-1 with TRBJ2-5; D may be TRBD2 (7 bases). Germline lookup yields CDR1 DFQATT and CDR2 SNEGSKA (reference sequence). The CDR3 has 15 amino acids. Trimming shortened V by 0 bases and J by 3 bases, and 14 bases separated the two germline ends. CDR3 DNA sequence: TGCAGTGCTAGAGATCGGGGGGCCTTGAAAGAGACCCAGTACTTC. It encodes CSARDRGALKETQYF.

This chain joins TRBV5-1 and TRBJ2-7, with 8 bases lining up with TRBD1. The CDR3 has 14 amino acids. CDR1 SGHRS and CDR2 YFSETQ come from the germline V gene. V shed 4 bases and J 12 bases; nucleotides not matched to a gene: 15. The CDR3 DNA sequence: TGCGCCAGCAGCCCTGGGGACAGGTTGACCGAGGGGTACTTC. It yields the protein CASSPGDRLTEGYF.

This clonotype has only a few counts. This rearrangement joins TRBV6-1 to TRBJ2-7; 7 bases fit TRBD1. CDR3 length equals 15 residues. The ends lost 6 bases at V and 2 bases at J; junction bases unmatched: 10. Germline V CDR1 and CDR2: MNHNS, SASEGT. The CDR3 sequence: CASRTGQRSPYEQYF. CDR3 DNA sequence: TGTGCCAGCAGGACAGGGCAAAGATCGCCCTACGAGCAGTACTTC.

The rearrangement uses TRBV20-1 and TRBJ2-1, with 9 positions matching TRBD2. The CDR3 has 15 amino acids. Germline CDR1 and CDR2: DFQATT and SNEGSKA (reference sequence). J lost 6 bases, V lost 0 bases, and 6 bases had no gene match. The CDR3 loop reads CSARDRLAVTNEQFF. The CDR3, as DNA: TGCAGTGCTAGAGATCGACTAGCGGTGACCAATGAGCAGTTCTTC.

A remark on this clonotype: At one end, the junction sequence differs from germline, possibly due to a read error. The J gene is TRBJ2-7, the V gene TRBV5-6; D might be TRBD1 or TRBD2, each matching 5 bases. CDR3 length: 11 residues. Germline CDR1 reads SGHDT; CDR2 reads YYEEEE. The CDR3 spells CASSLVGEQHF. CDR3 DNA: TGTGCCAGCAGCTTGGTGGGGGAGCAGCACTTC.

This clonotype was seen only a few times. The chain employs TRBV18 and TRBJ2-5; TRBD1 agrees at 10 bases. Germline V lookup: CDR1 KGHSH, CDR2 LQKENI. The V and J ends lost 4 bases and 4 bases, in that order; junction bases with no gene match: 3. The CDR3 is made up of 14 amino acids. The CDR3: CASSRQGAAETQYF. In DNA form, the CDR3 reads TGTGCCAGCTCACGACAGGGGGCAGCAGAGACCCAGTACTTC.

V gene TRBV5-1 combines with J gene TRBJ1-1, with D perhaps matching TRBD1 (5 bases). The CDR3 has 15 amino acids. V lost 4 bases and J 0 bases, leaving 13 bases between the germline ends. Germline V gene sequence: CDR1 SGHRS, CDR2 YFSETQ. Here the CDR3 DNA reads TGCGCCAGCAGCGGGGGGAGAGACATGAACACTGAAGCTTTCTTT. Amino acid sequence: CASSGGRDMNTEAFF.

The rearrangement links TRBV5-1 to TRBJ1-6; D uncertain. V was shortened by 6 bases and J by 9 bases, with 13 bases between the two germline ends. Germline CDR1 and CDR2: SGHRS and YFSETQ. The CDR3 length is 13 residues. The DNA of the CDR3 is TGCGCCAGCACCGTCGCGGGTCGTTCACCCCTCCACTTT. Residues: CASTVAGRSPLHF.

In its sample, this clonotype was seen a few times. This chain joins TRBV25-1 and TRBJ1-2, with unresolved D. V lost 1 base to trimming and J lost 5 bases, with 11 bases between them. CDR3 length: 14 residues. CDR1 is MGHDK and CDR2 is SYGVNS in the germline V gene. CDR3 nucleotides: TGTGCCAGCAGTGAATTTAATACAGCATATGGCTACACCTTC. This encodes CASSEFNTAYGYTF.

The rearrangement joins TRBV5-6 to TRBJ2-1; D remains unclear. V was trimmed by 3 bases and J by 2 bases, leaving 9 bases between them. Germline CDR1 reads SGHDT; CDR2 reads YYEEEE. The CDR3 consists of 14 residues. This chain's CDR3 is CASSWQGTYNEQFF. In DNA form, the CDR3 reads TGTGCCAGCAGCTGGCAAGGAACCTACAATGAGCAGTTCTTC.

The chain couples TRBV30 to TRBJ1-1; no firm D call. Trimming pared 0 bases from V and 1 base from J, leaving 9 bases between. The CDR3 sequence is 14 residues long. The germline CDR1 and CDR2 sequences are GTSNPN and SVGIG (reference sequence). As DNA, the CDR3 is TGTGCCTGGAGTGTAATGGCAGGGAACACTGAAGCTTTCTTT. Translated: CAWSVMAGNTEAFF.

This sequence joins TRBV6-5 and TRBJ2-1; 9 nucleotides match TRBD1. Germline CDR1 reads MNHEY; CDR2 reads SVGAGI. This CDR3 contains 14 residues. Trimming cost V 5 bases and J 6 bases; bases outside gene matches: 5. This CDR3 reads CASSPGQGINEQFF. In nucleotides, the CDR3 is TGTGCCAGCAGTCCGGGACAGGGTATCAATGAGCAGTTCTTC.

The chain uses TRBV10-3 and TRBJ2-7; the match to TRBD1 covers 8 bases. V shed 7 bases and J 3 bases; nucleotides not matched to a gene: 5. This CDR3 has 13 residues. CDR1 and CDR2 from the germline V gene are ENHRY and SYGVKD. The CDR3 DNA sequence: TGTGCCATCACTGAAGGACAGGGCTACGAGCAGTACTTC. Protein product: CAITEGQGYEQYF.

This clonotype was found a few times. The genes are TRBV9 and TRBJ2-1; 7 bases map to TRBD1. This CDR3 is 16 amino acids long. V was pared by 2 bases and J by 6 bases, with 11 bases of the junction left unmatched. The germline V gene encodes CDR1 SGDLS and CDR2 YYNGEE. This CDR3 reads CASSVHQGVSVNEQFF. In DNA form, the CDR3 reads TGTGCCAGCAGCGTTCATCAGGGGGTTTCCGTCAATGAGCAGTTCTTC.

In its sample, this clonotype was seen a few times. This chain joins TRBV7-2 and TRBJ2-1, with 7 bases that match TRBD1. The CDR3 consists of 14 residues. V dropped 5 bases and J dropped 5; count of bases not matched to a gene: 6. CDR1 and CDR2 from the germline V gene are SGHTA and FQGNSA. The CDR3 sequence: CASSLQGNNNEQFF. The CDR3 DNA reads TGTGCCAGCAGCCTACAGGGGAACAACAATGAGCAGTTCTTC.

This sequence joins TRBV5-1 and TRBJ2-7; 9 bases align to TRBD1. The CDR3 loop spans 18 amino acids. V lost 3 bases, J lost 4 bases, and 17 bases stayed unmatched. Looked up from germline, CDR1 is SGHRS and CDR2 is YFSETQ. The CDR3 region is CASSSTGTGSKFKYEQYF. The CDR3 nucleotides read TGCGCCAGCAGCTCGACCGGGACAGGGAGTAAATTTAAGTACGAGCAGTACTTC.

The chain links TRBV25-1 to TRBJ2-1; TRBD1 matches 7 bases. The V gene end was trimmed by 8 bases and the J gene end by 4 bases; junction bases not matched to a gene: 5. Looked up from germline, CDR1 is MGHDK and CDR2 is SYGVNS. This CDR3 spans 13 amino acids. The CDR3 DNA sequence: TGTGCCAGCGGGACAGCAGAATACAATGAGCAGTTCTTC. It translates to CASGTAEYNEQFF.

The J gene is TRBJ2-3, the V gene TRBV7-9; 7 bases line up with TRBD2. CDR3 length: 16 amino acids. V shed 5 bases, J shed 3 bases, and the junction held 11 bases outside the gene matches. CDR1 and CDR2 from the germline V gene are SEHNR and FQNEAQ (reference sequence). The CDR3 DNA is TGTGCCAGCAGCAACGAACTAGCGTCGTTAACAGATACGCAGTATTTT. Its translation: CASSNELASLTDTQYF. Combining the CDR3 with reference TRBV7-9 and TRBJ2-3 gives the whole variable domain DTGVSQNPRHKITKRGQNVTFRCDPISEHNRLYWYRQTLGQGPEFLTYFQNEAQLEKSRLLSDRFSAERPKGSFSTLEIQRTEQGDSAMYLCASSNELASLTDTQYFGPGTRLTVL.

This rearrangement joins TRBV9 to TRBJ2-1; no reliable D call. The germline V gene has CDR1 SGDLS and CDR2 YYNGEE. The CDR3 has 16 amino acids. Trimming shortened V by 0 bases and J by 4 bases, and 14 bases separated the two germline ends. Written as DNA, the CDR3 is TGTGCCAGCAGCGTAGGACTCCTTGCAGAGTACAATGAGCAGTTCTTC. Protein sequence: CASSVGLLAEYNEQFF.

The gene calls are TRBV18 and TRBJ1-1; 10 nucleotides line up with TRBD1. The V segment lost 8 bases and the J segment 1 base; nucleotides outside the gene matches: 10. Germline V gene lookup returns CDR1 KGHSH and CDR2 LQKENI. The CDR3 extends over 16 amino acids. The CDR3 spells CASTGQGVLTNTEAFF. For the CDR3, the DNA is TGTGCCAGCACAGGACAGGGGGTACTGACGAACACTGAAGCTTTCTTT. The complete variable domain, with remaining parts taken from reference TRBV18 and TRBJ1-1, reads NAGVMQNPRHLVRRRGQEARLRCSPMKGHSHVYWYRQLPEEGLKFMVYLQKENIIDESGMPKERFSAEFPKEGPSILRIQQVVRGDSAAYFCASTGQGVLTNTEAFFGQGTRLTVV.